The 10 T cell receptor beta chains below were found in one sample sequenced in a study of blood T cell repertoires in COVID-19. Sequencing was performed with immunoSEQ multiplex PCR; in TCRdb, only in-frame clones are kept and a portion is missing. The table includes roughly 41,000 clones, about 74% detected once. Material: peripheral blood. All receptors come from a man aged 65 to 79 with COVID-19, enrolled during active disease.

The J gene is TRBJ1-2, the V gene TRBV10-2; 10 nucleotides match TRBD1. Per the germline V gene, CDR1 is WSHSY and CDR2 is SAAADI. This CDR3 is built from 17 residues. V lost 7 bases and J lost 6; bases outside the gene matches: 17. Here the CDR3 DNA reads TGCGCCAGCATCCAAGACAGGGGGCGCTTCGAGGGCCATGGCTACACCTTC. It specifies CASIQDRGRFEGHGYTF.

The V gene is TRBV18, the J gene TRBJ2-7; 12 positions agree with TRBD2. CDR1 is KGHSH and CDR2 is LQKENI in the germline V gene. The CDR3 spans 14 residues. Trimming at V came to 3 bases and at J to 6 bases, leaving 3 bases not matched to a gene. The CDR3 sequence: CASSPTSGRSEQYF. The CDR3 DNA reads TGTGCCAGCTCACCTACTAGCGGGAGGTCCGAGCAGTACTTC.

This clone was detected only a few times. Different DNA sequences within this sample yield the same CDR3. This chain joins TRBV10-1 and TRBJ2-5; D might be TRBD1 (8 bases). Between the trimmed V and J ends, which lost 4 bases and 3 bases, there was a span of 15 bases. Germline-derived CDR1 and CDR2 are WNHNN and SYGVQD (reference sequence). The CDR3 has 15 residues. The CDR3 DNA is TGCGCCAGCAGTGCCGGTACAGGGGGGGAAGAGACCCAGTACTTC. Translating it yields CASSAGTGGEETQYF.

The chain carries TRBV18 and TRBJ1-2, with 8 bases lining up with TRBD1. Germline CDR1 reads KGHSH; CDR2 reads LQKENI. This CDR3 is 14 amino acids long. Trimming at V came to 4 bases and at J to 4 bases, leaving 5 bases not matched to a gene. The CDR3 region has the DNA TGTGCCAGCTCACTAGAGGACAGGGCCTATGGCTACACCTTC. Translated: CASSLEDRAYGYTF.

The J gene is TRBJ2-2, the V gene TRBV18; 7 bases match TRBD1. With V trimmed by 3 bases and J by 5 bases, 6 bases remained unmatched. The CDR3 length is 15 residues. CDR1 is KGHSH, CDR2 LQKENI, per germline. CDR3 in DNA: TGTGCCAGCTCACCCACAGGGGTTGAGACCGGGGAGCTGTTTTTT. It yields the protein CASSPTGVETGELFF.

The chain links TRBV28 to TRBJ2-7; 9 bases agree with TRBD1. Germline V gene lookup returns CDR1 MDHEN and CDR2 SYDVKM. This CDR3 spans 14 amino acids. V shed 7 bases and J 1 base; nucleotides not matched to a gene: 5. The CDR3 DNA sequence: TGTGCCAGCAAGGGGACAGGGAAGTCCTACGAGCAGTACTTC. It codes for CASKGTGKSYEQYF. Looking up the rest from reference TRBV28 and TRBJ2-7 gives the full variable domain: DVKVTQSSRYLVKRTGEKVFLECVQDMDHENMFWYRQDPGLGLRLIYFSYDVKMKEKGDIPEGYSVSREKKERFSLILESASTNQTSMYLCASKGTGKSYEQYFGPGTRLTVT.

The chain employs TRBV18 and TRBJ2-7; 10 bases map to TRBD1. Per germline, CDR1 KGHSH and CDR2 LQKENI. J gave up 5 bases and V 3 bases, and 1 base lay outside the gene matches. The CDR3 has 13 residues. The CDR3 DNA reads TGTGCCAGCTCACCTGGGACAGGGGACGAGCAGTACTTC. Its translation is CASSPGTGDEQYF.

This clone was counted only a few times. CDR3 amino acids: CASSREVSAGAFF. The CDR3, as DNA: TGTGCCAGCAGCCGAGAGGTATCGGCTGGTGCTTTCTTT. This chain links TRBV11-2 with TRBJ1-1, with unresolved D. Germline V CDR1 and CDR2: SGHAT, FQNNGV. V was pared by 5 bases and J by 11 bases, with 18 bases between. This CDR3 contains 13 residues.

The genes are TRBV2 and TRBJ1-6; D remains ambiguous. CDR1 and CDR2 (germline): SNHLY, FYNNEI. The CDR3 contains 17 residues. Trimming took off 3 bases at V and 4 bases at J, with 16 bases between the two ends. The CDR3 loop is CASSERGVSLYNSPLHF. The DNA for the CDR3 is TGTGCCAGCAGTGAGAGAGGAGTGTCCTTATATAATTCACCCCTCCACTTT.

About this clone itself: Other DNA sequences in this specimen translate into the identical CDR3. The chain recombines TRBV7-9 with TRBJ2-1; D not resolved. The CDR3 covers 14 residues. Germline assignment: CDR1 SEHNR and CDR2 FQNEAQ (reference sequence). Trimming removed 0 bases from V and 3 bases from J, with 6 bases in between. CDR3 residues: CASSLAGSYNEQFF. CDR3 DNA sequence: TGTGCCAGCAGCTTAGCTGGCAGCTACAATGAGCAGTTCTTC. The whole variable domain, filled in from reference TRBV7-9 and TRBJ2-1, reads DTGVSQNPRHKITKRGQNVTFRCDPISEHNRLYWYRQTLGQGPEFLTYFQNEAQLEKSRLLSDRFSAERPKGSFSTLEIQRTEQGDSAMYLCASSLAGSYNEQFFGPGTRLTVL.